The 4 T cell receptor beta chains given below trace back to one sample, sequenced in a study of T-cell reconstitution after alpha-beta-depleted transplantation in children. Library preparation (for TCRbeta) was performed with unique molecular identifiers. TCRdb re-called the PCR reads with MiXCR, one entry per CDR3 protein. The sample includes around 670,000 distinct CDR3 sequences, around 14% of them seen just once. The sample in question was PBMCs, obtained before TCRalphabeta/CD19-depleted stem cell transplant. Receptor source: a girl aged 2-10 years with congenital amegakaryocytic thrombocytopenia, due to receive a stem cell transplant.

Details on this clonotype: A read error may account for a junction end that differs from germline. The chain recombines TRBV4-2 with TRBJ1-5; 8 bases map to TRBD1. The CDR3 has 15 amino acids. CDR1 and CDR2 (germline): LGHNA, YNFKEQ. CDR3: CARSPGGLGNQPQHF. Here the CDR3 DNA reads TGTGCCAGGAGCCCAGGGGGCCTCGGCAATCAGCCCCAGCATTTT.

This clonotype occurred many times. The chain links TRBV6-2 or TRBV6-3 to TRBJ1-1; D not certain. Per germline, CDR1 MNHEY and CDR2 SVGEGT. The CDR3 covers 14 residues. The germline V and J ends were trimmed by 5 bases and 1 base, with 11 bases remaining between them. The CDR3 spells CASSQYLENTEAFF. As DNA, the CDR3 is TGTGCCAGCAGTCAGTACCTCGAGAACACTGAAGCTTTCTTT.

There are many counts of this clonotype. The V and J genes are TRBV24-1 and TRBJ2-1; D not certain. The CDR3 runs to 12 residues. Germline V gene lookup returns CDR1 KGHDR and CDR2 SFDVKD. The ends were cut back, 6 bases at V and 7 bases at J, with 9 bases in the middle. The CDR3 is CATSPGSNEQFF. CDR3 nucleotides: TGTGCCACCAGTCCTGGCTCGAATGAGCAGTTCTTC.

This clonotype was observed at least ten times. The genes are TRBV20-1 and TRBJ2-3, with D uncertain. This CDR3 is 13 amino acids long. The V gene lost 6 bases and the J gene lost 6 bases, with 16 bases spanning the gap. CDR1 DFQATT and CDR2 SNEGSKA come from the germline V gene (reference sequence). CDR3 amino acids: CSAGVAGRDTQYF. The CDR3 DNA is TGCAGTGCGGGCGTGGCAGGCCGCGATACGCAGTATTTT.